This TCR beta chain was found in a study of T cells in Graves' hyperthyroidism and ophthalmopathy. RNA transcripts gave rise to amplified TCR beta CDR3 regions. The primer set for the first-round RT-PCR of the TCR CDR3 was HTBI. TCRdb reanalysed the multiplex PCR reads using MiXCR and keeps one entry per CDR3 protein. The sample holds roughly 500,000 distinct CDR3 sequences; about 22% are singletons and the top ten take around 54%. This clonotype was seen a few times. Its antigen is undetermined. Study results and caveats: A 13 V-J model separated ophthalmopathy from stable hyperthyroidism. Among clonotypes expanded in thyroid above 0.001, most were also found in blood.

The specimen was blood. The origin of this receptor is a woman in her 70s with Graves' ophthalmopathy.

The CDR3 reads CSVGGVRNQPQHF. The CDR3 bases are TGCAGCGTTGGAGGGGTGCGCAATCAGCCCCAGCATTTT. The chain links TRBV29-1 to TRBJ1-5; TRBD1 is a possible D gene (5 bases). The CDR3 sequence is 13 residues long. The germline V gene has CDR1 SQVTM and CDR2 ANQGSEA. With 4 bases removed from V and 2 bases from J, the gap between germline ends came to 9 bases. Full variable domain (outside the CDR3, taken from reference TRBV29-1 and TRBJ1-5): SAVISQKPSRDICQRGTSLTIQCQVDSQVTMMFWYRQQPGQSLTLIATANQGSEATYESGFVIDKFPISRPNLTFSTLTVSNMSPEDSSIYLCSVGGVRNQPQHFGDGTRLSIL.